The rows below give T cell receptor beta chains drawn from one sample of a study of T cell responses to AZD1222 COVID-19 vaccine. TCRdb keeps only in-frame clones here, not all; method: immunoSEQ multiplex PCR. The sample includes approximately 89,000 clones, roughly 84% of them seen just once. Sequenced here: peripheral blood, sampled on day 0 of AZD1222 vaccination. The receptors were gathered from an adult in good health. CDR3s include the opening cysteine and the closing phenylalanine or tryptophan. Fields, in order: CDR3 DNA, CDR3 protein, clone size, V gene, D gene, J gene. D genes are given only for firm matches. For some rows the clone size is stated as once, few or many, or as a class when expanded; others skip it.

TGTGCCAGCAGTTTACCGCCAGGTAGTGAGCAGTTCTTC | CASSLPPGSEQFF | - | TRBV6-2/TRBV6-3 | - | TRBJ2-1
TGTGCCAGCAGCTTCGGCAGCTATAATGAAAAACTGTTTTTT | CASSFGSYNEKLFF | - | TRBV7-9 | - | TRBJ1-4
TGCGCCAGCAGCGGAGGACTAGCGGGGACCTACACAGATACGCAGTATTTT | CASSGGLAGTYTDTQYF | few | TRBV5-1 | TRBD2 | TRBJ2-3
TGCGCCAGCAGTGAGTCGCAATACGAGCAGTACTTC | CASSESQYEQYF | - | TRBV10-1 | - | TRBJ2-7
TGTGCCAGCAGCGGACAAAACAGGGACGGCTACACCTTC | CASSGQNRDGYTF | - | TRBV9 | - | TRBJ1-2
TGTGCCAGCAGTTTATCATCAGGTTACATCTCCTACGAGCAGTACTTC | CASSLSSGYISYEQYF | - | TRBV27 | - | TRBJ2-7
TGTGCCAGCAGTTACGGCGCTAGCGGGGGCACCGGGGAGCTGTTTTTT | CASSYGASGGTGELFF | - | TRBV6-2/TRBV6-3 | TRBD2 | TRBJ2-2
TGCGCCAGCAGCTTGGAACCCGGGGAGCAGTACTTC | CASSLEPGEQYF | once | TRBV5-1 | - | TRBJ2-7
TGTGCCACCAGCCCTCTACAGGGGAGGGGCTACACCTTC | CATSPLQGRGYTF | - | TRBV15 | TRBD1 | TRBJ1-2
TGTGCCAGCAGTCAGGGGGGCCCCTACAATGAGCAGTTCTTC | CASSQGGPYNEQFF | - | TRBV27 | - | TRBJ2-1
TGTGCCATCAGTGGGGAAGACAGGGACGGCAATCAGCCCCAGCATTTT | CAISGEDRDGNQPQHF | many | TRBV10-3 | TRBD1 | TRBJ1-5
TGTGCCAGCAGCTTTAGGGGGGCGGCCGGGACTTATAATTCACCCCTCCACTTT | CASSFRGAAGTYNSPLHF | - | TRBV13 | - | TRBJ1-6
TGTGCCAGCAGCGTACTGGTCAGCTCTGGGGCCAACGTCCTGACTTTC | CASSVLVSSGANVLTF | few | TRBV9 | - | TRBJ2-6
TGTGCCAGCAGCTACGGACAGGGTGAAGAGCAGTACTTC | CASSYGQGEEQYF | - | TRBV7-6 | TRBD1 | TRBJ2-7
TGTGCCAGCAGCCAGAGGGGCCTAAACACTGAAGCTTTCTTT | CASSQRGLNTEAFF | - | TRBV14 | - | TRBJ1-1
TGTGCCAGCAGCCTGGGACGGGATTATGGCTACACCTTC | CASSLGRDYGYTF | - | TRBV9 | - | TRBJ1-2
TGCGCCAGCAGCGAGGAAGGGGGGAGGAAAAAACTGTTTTTT | CASSEEGGRKKLFF | once | TRBV4-1 | - | TRBJ1-4
TGTGCCAGCAGCCGGGACAGGGTCGAAAAACTGTTTTTT | CASSRDRVEKLFF | - | TRBV5-7 | TRBD1 | TRBJ1-4
TGTGCCAGCAGCCCCCTGGACAGTGTCGGTTTCGAAAAACTGTTTTTT | CASSPLDSVGFEKLFF | - | TRBV3-1/TRBV3-2 | - | TRBJ1-4
TGTGCCAGCAGTGAAGCTGTTGGTTCTGGAAACACCATATATTTT | CASSEAVGSGNTIYF | few | TRBV6-1 | - | TRBJ1-3
TGTGCCAGCAGTTTGGGACCCTACAATGAGCAGTTCTTC | CASSLGPYNEQFF | few | TRBV12-3/TRBV12-4 | - | TRBJ2-1
TGTGCCAGCAGTTACTCGAAGGACAACGGAAACACCATATATTTT | CASSYSKDNGNTIYF | - | TRBV6-5 | - | TRBJ1-3
TGTGCCAGTAGTGTGGCCGGGGGGAATCAGCCCCAGCATTTT | CASSVAGGNQPQHF | - | TRBV19 | - | TRBJ1-5
TGTGCCAGTAGTATGGCCAGACGGGACTATGGCTACACCTTC | CASSMARRDYGYTF | - | TRBV19 | - | TRBJ1-2
TGTGCCAGCAGTTTGAGGACGGGACAGGGTACCGGCACAGATACGCAGTATTTT | CASSLRTGQGTGTDTQYF | - | TRBV28 | TRBD1 | TRBJ2-3
TGTGCCAGCACGGCCAGCACTGAAGCTTTCTTT | CASTASTEAFF | - | TRBV12-3/TRBV12-4 | - | TRBJ1-1
TGCAGTGCTTCGCCACACGAGGGCTACACCTTC | CSASPHEGYTF | - | TRBV20-1 | - | TRBJ1-2
TGTGCCAGCAGTTACCTAGACGCGGATCAGCCCCAGCATTTT | CASSYLDADQPQHF | - | TRBV6-2/TRBV6-3 | - | TRBJ1-5
TGTGCCTGGAGTAAGGGCTATGGCTACACCTTC | CAWSKGYGYTF | - | TRBV30 | - | TRBJ1-2
TGCGCCAGCAGCGGGTGGGGTAGCACAGATACGCAGTATTTT | CASSGWGSTDTQYF | - | TRBV5-1 | - | TRBJ2-3
TGTGCTAGTGGTTTGGTCACCGGGGAGCTGTTTTTT | CASGLVTGELFF | - | TRBV12-5 | - | TRBJ2-2
TGTGCCAGCAGCAAATTGGGAGGGCGAGGTCCCGTCAATCAGCCCCAGCATTTT | CASSKLGGRGPVNQPQHF | - | TRBV21-1 | - | TRBJ1-5
TGTGCCAGCAGTCCGGGGACCGCGGGGGAAAAACTGTTTTTT | CASSPGTAGEKLFF | once | TRBV28 | - | TRBJ1-4
TGCGCCAGCAGCCCTCGTTTTAGCGGGGGGGCAAGCTACGAGCAGTACTTC | CASSPRFSGGASYEQYF | - | TRBV5-1 | TRBD2 | TRBJ2-7
TGTGCCAGCAGCCCTGCTGGAGCCCGTCAGACCCAGTACTTC | CASSPAGARQTQYF | - | TRBV11-2 | - | TRBJ2-5
TGTGCCAGCAGCTTGGACGCGGGCCTCCAAGAGACCCAGTACTTC | CASSLDAGLQETQYF | - | TRBV5-4 | - | TRBJ2-5
TGTGCCTGGAGTGCCCACGGACTCACAGATACGCAGTATTTT | CAWSAHGLTDTQYF | - | TRBV30 | - | TRBJ2-3
TGTGCCAGCACCACAAGGGGAGGGGCCTACGAGCAGTACTTC | CASTTRGGAYEQYF | - | TRBV2 | TRBD2 | TRBJ2-7